The following is a T cell receptor beta chain sequence with its context. Its antigen is not known. The data were obtained in a study of blood T cells in healthy people across ages. The wider study: Per two T cells, template switching captured roughly one barcoded beta molecule. Study-wide points: Long-lived donors had more naive CD4+ cells and higher diversity than aged donors.

The ends were cut back, 0 bases at V and 2 bases at J, with 12 bases in the middle. Per the germline V gene, CDR1 is LGHNA and CDR2 is YSLEER. This CDR3 region has 16 residues. In terms of origin and age, donors were healthy Caucasian individuals from Russia aged about 6 to 90. Extraction yielded at least 5 micrograms of total RNA per sample. Through a sample-barcoded 5' primer and a J-beta primer mix, a second PCR was run for 7 to 11 cycles. MiXCR, run by TCRdb on the 5' RACE reads, gives a single entry per CDR3 protein. The table lists 1.5 million to 2 million distinct CDR3 sequences, around half of them singletons, with about 2.1% in the top ten.

The sample was blood. The sequence came from a woman aged 40 to 50 in good health. V and J are TRBV4-3 and TRBJ2-3; D gene ambiguous. The CDR3, as DNA: TGCGCCAGCAGCCAAGATTGGACCGAAGACACAGATACGCAGTATTTT. The encoded protein is CASSQDWTEDTDTQYF.